A selection of T cell receptor beta chains follows, all from one sample in a study of cytomegalovirus exposure and HLA in healthy donors. Clones were read by immunoSEQ multiplex PCR, and TCRdb kept only the in-frame ones, dropping some. Found here are about 180,000 clones, 65% to 90% of them singletons; the top ten hold 1% to 1.5%. Sequenced sample: PBMCs. The receptors derive from a girl aged 2 to 9 in good health and CMV-seropositive. CDR3s include the opening cysteine and the closing phenylalanine or tryptophan. A D gene is named only where the DNA matches it firmly. The size of a clone is reported for some rows only, either as once, few or many, or as a class for expanded clones.

j_gene,d_gene,abundance,v_gene,CDR3nt,CDR3aa
TRBJ1-2,TRBD1,once,TRBV6-1,TGTGCCAGCAGTGAATTGACAGGGAAGGGCTACACCTTC,CASSELTGKGYTF
TRBJ2-7,-,-,TRBV5-1,TGCGCCAGCAGCTTGTCGGGATGGAGGATCTACGAGCAGTACTTC,CASSLSGWRIYEQYF
TRBJ1-2,-,-,TRBV6-1,TGTGCCAGCAGTGAGGAGGGCTATGGCTACACCTTC,CASSEEGYGYTF
TRBJ2-5,-,-,TRBV5-4,TGTGCCAGCAGCTCAGGAGGGGGACAGATAGAGACCCAGTACTTC,CASSSGGGQIETQYF
TRBJ1-5,-,once,TRBV6-6,TGTGCCAGCAGTACTCAGGGGATCAATCAGCCCCAGCATTTT,CASSTQGINQPQHF
TRBJ1-1,TRBD1,-,TRBV25-1,TGTGCCAGCAGTGGACACCGCGCAGGGGGCACTGAAGCTTTCTTT,CASSGHRAGGTEAFF
TRBJ2-1,-,-,TRBV7-3,TGTGCCAGCAGCTGGGGAGAGGCCTATGAGCAGTTCTTC,CASSWGEAYEQFF
TRBJ2-7,TRBD1,once,TRBV2,TGTGCCAGCAGGGGGCGGGACAGGGTCACCTACGAGCAGTACTTC,CASRGRDRVTYEQYF
TRBJ1-4,-,-,TRBV23-1,TGCGCCAGCAGTCAACAATACAGGTTTGGGGTGAGAGAAAAACTGTTTTTT,CASSQQYRFGVREKLFF
TRBJ2-1,TRBD2,-,TRBV6-5,TGTGCCACTAGCGGGACCTCGAGCTCCTACAATGAGCAGTTCTTC,CATSGTSSSYNEQFF
TRBJ2-1,-,-,TRBV28,TGTGCCGGCAGTTCTACTATCGGGGGAAATGAGCAGTTCTTC,CAGSSTIGGNEQFF
TRBJ1-1,TRBD1,-,TRBV5-1,TGCGCCAGCAGCGGACAGGGCCCCACTGAAGCTTTCTTT,CASSGQGPTEAFF
TRBJ2-7,TRBD1,-,TRBV27,TGTGCCAGCAGTCCCGGGACAGGGGAGTCCTACGAGCAGTACTTC,CASSPGTGESYEQYF
TRBJ2-7,TRBD1,-,TRBV27,TGTGCCAGTACCACAGGGGGCCGACCGACCTACGAGCAGTACTTC,CASTTGGRPTYEQYF
TRBJ2-7,TRBD1,-,TRBV27,TGTGCCACCTCGGAGGGGACAGGGGTATACGAGCAGTACTTC,CATSEGTGVYEQYF